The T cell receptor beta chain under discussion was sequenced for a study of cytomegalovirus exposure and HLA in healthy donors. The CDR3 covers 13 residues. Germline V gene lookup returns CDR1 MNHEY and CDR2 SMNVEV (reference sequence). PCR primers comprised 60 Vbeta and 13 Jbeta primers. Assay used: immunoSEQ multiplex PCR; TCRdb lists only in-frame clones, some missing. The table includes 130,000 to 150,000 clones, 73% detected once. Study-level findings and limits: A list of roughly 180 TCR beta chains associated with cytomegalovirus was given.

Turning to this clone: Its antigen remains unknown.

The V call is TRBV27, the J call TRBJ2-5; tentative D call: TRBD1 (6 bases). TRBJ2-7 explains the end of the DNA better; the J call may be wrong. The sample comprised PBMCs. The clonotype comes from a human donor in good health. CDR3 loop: CASSFGTHYEQYF. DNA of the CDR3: TGTGCCAGCAGTTTCGGGACACACTACGAGCAGTACTTC.